The source of this T cell receptor beta chain is a study of cytomegalovirus exposure and HLA in healthy donors. This clone was seen more than once but under ten times. Its antigen is not known. Notes on the study in general: Within an earlier analysis, most TCR beta V segments proved productive either about 90% or about 30% of the time. Researchers had no immune exposure information except CMV serostatus available. According to a later analysis, donors in an Asian-associated ancestry cluster reportedly had fewer N-insertions than the roughly 720-donor mean.

Primers included in the PCR were 60 Vbeta and 13 Jbeta primers. Generated by immunoSEQ multiplex PCR, the TCRdb table keeps only in-frame clones and is missing some. The repertoire holds about 160,000 clones, with around three quarters as singletons. The CDR3 extends over 13 amino acids. Between the trimmed V and J ends, which lost 5 bases and 4 bases, there was a span of 9 bases. CDR1 is MNHEY, CDR2 SVGAGI, per germline. The genes are TRBV6-5 and TRBJ1-5, with a weak D call TRBD1 (5 bases). The sequence was obtained from a woman in her forties in good health and CMV-seronegative. Sequences were obtained from PBMCs. CDR3 region: CASSPQGNQPQHF. CDR3 nucleotide sequence: TGTGCCAGCAGTCCTCAGGGAAATCAGCCCCAGCATTTT.